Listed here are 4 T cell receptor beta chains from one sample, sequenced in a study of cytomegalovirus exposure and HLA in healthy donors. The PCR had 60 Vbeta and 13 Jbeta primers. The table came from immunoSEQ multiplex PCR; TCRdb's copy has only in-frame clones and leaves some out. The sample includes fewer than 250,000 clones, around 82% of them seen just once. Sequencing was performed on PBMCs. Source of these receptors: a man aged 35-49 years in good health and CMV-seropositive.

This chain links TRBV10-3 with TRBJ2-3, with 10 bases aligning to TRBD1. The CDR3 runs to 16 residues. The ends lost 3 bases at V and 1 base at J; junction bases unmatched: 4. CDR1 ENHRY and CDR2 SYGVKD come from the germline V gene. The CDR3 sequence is CAISEPGQGGTDTQYF. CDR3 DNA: TGTGCCATCAGTGAACCTGGACAGGGGGGCACAGATACGCAGTATTTT.

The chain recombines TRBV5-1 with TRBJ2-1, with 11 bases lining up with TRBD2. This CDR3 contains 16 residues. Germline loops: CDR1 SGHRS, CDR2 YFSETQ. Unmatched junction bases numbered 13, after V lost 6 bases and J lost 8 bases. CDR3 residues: CASTLGGLAGGYEQFF. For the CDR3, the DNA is TGCGCCAGCACGCTCGGAGGGCTAGCGGGAGGATATGAGCAGTTCTTC.

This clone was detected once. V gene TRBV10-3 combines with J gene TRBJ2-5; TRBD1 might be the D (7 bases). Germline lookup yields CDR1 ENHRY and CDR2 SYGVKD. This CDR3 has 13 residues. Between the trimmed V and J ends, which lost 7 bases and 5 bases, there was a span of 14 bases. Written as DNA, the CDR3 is TGTGCCATCAACGGACAGGCGGGGGAGACCCAGTACTTC. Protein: CAINGQAGETQYF.

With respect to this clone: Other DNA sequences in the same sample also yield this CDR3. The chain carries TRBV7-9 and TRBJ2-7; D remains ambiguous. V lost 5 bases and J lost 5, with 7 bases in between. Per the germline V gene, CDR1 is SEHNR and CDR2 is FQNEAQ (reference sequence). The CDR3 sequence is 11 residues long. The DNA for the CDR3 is TGTGCCAGCAGCCCAGGTGACGAGCAGTACTTC. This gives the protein CASSPGDEQYF.